Sequencing of this T cell receptor beta chain was carried out in a study of T-cell reconstitution after alpha-beta-depleted transplantation in children. Study outcomes and limitations: Recipient T cells and thymic progenitors that survived were the source of the high TCRbeta diversity seen at day 60 in some patients. Expanded graft clones, several hundred of them, were reportedly the source of alpha-beta T cells about two months after transplant. Newly produced T cells mostly accounted for T-cell counts and diversity one year post-transplant.

Germline loops: CDR1 SGHTA, CDR2 FQGTGA. The CDR3 is 14 residues long. Deletions cut 2 bases from V and 4 bases from J, with 9 bases between. Regarding this clonotype: The antigen remains unidentified.

For TCRbeta, the library was prepared with unique molecular identifiers. Each CDR3 protein is one row after TCRdb ran MiXCR on the PCR reads. This table holds 300,000 to 350,000 distinct CDR3 sequences, around 15% found once. The rearrangement joins TRBV7-3 to TRBJ2-1, with a tentative D call TRBD1 (5 bases). This clonotype was sampled from a male patient aged 2 to 9 who had a stem cell transplant for acute lymphoblastic leukemia, so the T cells may come from the graft donor. This sample comprised PBMCs, mostly from graft donor cells, obtained 360 days after TCRalphabeta/CD19-depleted stem cell transplant. This chain's CDR3 is CASSLGARYNEQFF. In DNA form, the CDR3 reads TGTGCCAGCAGCTTAGGGGCCCGTTACAATGAGCAGTTCTTC.